This T cell receptor (beta chain) was profiled in a study of PD-L1 blockade in urothelial cancer. Assay: immunoSEQ multiplex PCR; the TCRdb copy retains only in-frame clones and omits some. The repertoire holds some 44,000 clones, 70% to 90% seen once, with about 17% in the top ten. Time point specified: pretreatment peripheral blood. The CDR3 length is 16 residues. Germline assignment: CDR1 SGHDT and CDR2 YYEEEE. V lost 4 bases to trimming and J lost 4 bases, with 21 bases between them. The chain carries TRBV5-6 and TRBJ2-7; a possible D gene is TRBD2 (5 bases). This receptor was obtained from a man aged 55 to 70 with urothelial cancer. The source was PBMCs, collected around atezolizumab (anti-PD-L1) treatment. The CDR3 DNA follows: TGTGCCAGCAGCAAAACCAGGCAGAGGGCGGCATACGAGCAGTACTTC. It is translated as CASSKTRQRAAYEQYF.